Listed here are 5 T cell receptor delta chains from one sample, sequenced in a study of gamma-delta T cells after stem cell transplantation. TCRdb reprocessed the RT-PCR reads using CATT. Of 2,500 to 3,000 delta-chain clones detected, roughly 3.4% appear once; the ten largest clones hold around 30%. The source material was gamma-delta T cells. The receptors were sampled from a human donor. It is not recorded whose cells these are; they may come from a transplant donor.

This clone was observed a handful of times. Possible read error: a much larger clone is one base away. Different DNA sequences within this sample yield the same CDR3. Written as DNA, the CDR3 is TGTGCCTGTGACACCGTTTCACGTACCGGGGGATCCTTCACCGATAAACTCATCTTT. Its protein product is CACDTVSRTGGSFTDKLIF. V usage is TRDV2 and J usage is TRDJ1; 7 positions match TRDD3. Germline V lookup: CDR1 GEAIGNYY, CDR2 EKD. After removal of 0 bases from V and 1 base from J, the junction contained 16 bases not matched to a gene. The CDR3 spans 19 residues.

Relative to its sample, this clone is large. Other DNA sequences within the sample encode an identical CDR3. The J gene is TRDJ1, the V gene TRDV2, with D possibly TRDD3 on 6 matching bases. The V and J ends lost 0 bases and 0 bases respectively, with 10 bases between them. Germline V gene sequence: CDR1 GEAIGNYY, CDR2 EKD. The CDR3 totals 15 residues. The CDR3 sequence is CACDTVGGNTDKLIF. For the CDR3, the DNA is TGTGCCTGTGACACCGTTGGGGGGAACACCGATAAACTCATCTTT.

By sample fraction, this clone is large. This clone may be a read error of a much larger clone one base away. The chain links TRDV2 to TRDJ1; 7 nucleotides align to TRDD3. The CDR3 runs 20 residues. V shed 0 bases, J shed 2 bases, and the junction held 20 bases outside the gene matches. Germline V gene sequence: CDR1 GEAIGNYY, CDR2 EKD. CDR3 DNA sequence: TGTGCCTGTGACACCGTGACGGCCTGGGGGTCACCTCATACGACCGATAAACTCATCTTT. As protein: CACDTVTAWGSPHTTDKLIF.

This clone has just a few counts. This may arise from a read error, as a much more abundant clone is one base away. Other DNA sequences in this sample translate to the same CDR3. The rearrangement links TRDV2 to TRDJ1, with TRDD3 matching 7 bases. The V and J ends lost 5 bases and 5 bases, in that order; junction bases with no gene match: 13. Germline V gene sequence: CDR1 GEAIGNYY, CDR2 EKD. This CDR3 comprises 15 residues. The CDR3 DNA is TGTGCCTGTGTGCCACTGGGGAATCGAACTGATAAACTCATCTTT. Translated: CACVPLGNRTDKLIF.

Only a few counts were recorded for this clone. The protein TCRdb gives is from a much larger clone and does not agree with this DNA's translation at residue 10, likely a read error; the protein shown here comes from the DNA. The chain is built from TRDV2 and TRDJ1; D might be TRDD3 (6 bases). V lost 4 bases and J lost 4, with 27 bases in between. Germline lookup yields CDR1 GEAIGNYY and CDR2 EKD. The CDR3 covers 18 residues. The CDR3 loop reads CACDPVADWEIQFDKLIF. The CDR3, as DNA: TGTGCCTGTGATCCGGTCGCCGACTGGGAGATACAGTTCGATAAACTCATCTTT.